Listed below are T cell receptor beta chains from one sample, sequenced in a study of regulatory T cells in long-lasting Graves disease. TCRdb ran MiXCR on the multiplex PCR reads and lists one entry per CDR3 protein. The sample includes around 250,000 distinct CDR3 sequences, around a sixth seen only once; the top ten take about 14%. This sample also appeared in a second study, on T cells in Graves' hyperthyroidism and ophthalmopathy.

The material sequenced was peripheral blood mononuclear cells (PBMCs), taken at new diagnosis, from a patient treated with antithyroid drugs. Every receptor here comes from a woman aged 30 to 39 with Graves disease. CDR3s include the opening cysteine and the closing phenylalanine or tryptophan. The order of the fields is J gene, D gene, V gene, clone size, CDR3 DNA, CDR3 protein. A D gene is named only where the DNA matches it firmly. Some rows mark clone size as missing; the rest say once, few, many or name a class of expanded clone.

>TRBJ2-2|NA|TRBV7-6|many
TGTGCCAGCAGCACATTACGGTCGGGTTCCGGGGAGCTGTTTTTT
CASSTLRSGSGELFF
>TRBJ2-1|TRBD2|TRBV5-5|many
TGTGCCAGCAGCTTGGGACTAGCGAGTTACAATGAGCAGTTCTTC
CASSLGLASYNEQFF
>TRBJ1-5|TRBD1|TRBV19|many
TGTGCCAGTCCGAGGGGGGAGGGGGCGTTACCTGGGTCCAATCAGCCCCAGCATTTT
CASPRGEGALPGSNQPQHF
>TRBJ2-5|TRBD2|TRBV27|many
TGTGCCAGCAGTGAAACGGGACTAGCGGGGATACAAGAGACCCAGTACTTC
CASSETGLAGIQETQYF
>TRBJ2-5|NA|TRBV19|once
TGTGCCAGCGGCCGGACCTTTCGCGAGACCCAGTACTTC
CASGRTFRETQYF
>TRBJ1-2|NA|TRBV7-2|many
TGTGCCAGCAGTCTAACAAATACCGGGATATCAAACTATGGCTACACCTTC
CASSLTNTGISNYGYTF
>TRBJ2-7|NA|TRBV7-6|many
TGTGCCAGCAGCGCGGGACACTCCTACGAGCAGTACTTC
CASSAGHSYEQYF
>TRBJ2-3|TRBD2|TRBV7-9|many
TGTGCCAGCAGCCCCGGGGGGGACATTTGGTCTCGAAGCACAGATACGCAGTATTTT
CASSPGGDIWSRSTDTQYF
>TRBJ1-3|TRBD1|TRBV20-1|few
TGCAGTGCTAGACAAGGGGGCTCAGGAAACACCATATATTTT
CSARQGGSGNTIYF
>TRBJ1-4|TRBD1|TRBV5-1|many
TGCGCCAGCAGCTCCTTGACAGGGGCTAATGAAAAACTGTTTTTT
CASSSLTGANEKLFF
>TRBJ1-1|NA|TRBV20-1|many
TGCAGTGCTAGAGTCCATTATACTGAAGCTTTCTTT
CSARVHYTEAFF
>TRBJ1-3|NA|TRBV10-3|few
TGTGCCATCAGTGAGTCCGAGTCACCCGGAAACACCATATATTTT
CAISESESPGNTIYF
>TRBJ2-5|TRBD2|TRBV5-1|many
TGTGCCAGCAGCTTGGAGACTAGCGGGGGGGTGGAGACCCAGTACTTC
CASSLETSGGVETQYF
>TRBJ1-2|NA|TRBV7-2|many
TGTGCCAGCAGCGTCAGCCCGACAGGTCTCTATGGCTACACCTTC
CASSVSPTGLYGYTF
>TRBJ2-3|TRBD1|TRBV2|NA
TGTGCCAGCAGAGGGACAGTACTCACAGATACGCAGTATTTT
CASRGTVLTDTQYF
>TRBJ1-5|NA|TRBV12-5|many
TGTGCTAGTGGTTTGGGGTCAGATCAGCCCCAGCATTTT
CASGLGSDQPQHF
>TRBJ2-1|NA|TRBV11-2|many
TGTGCCAGCAGCCGCTGGGGTGAGCAGTTCTTC
CASSRWGEQFF
>TRBJ2-1|NA|TRBV19|many
TGTGCCAGTAGTATAGTCCCCCAGGTGGGTGAGCAGTTCTTC
CASSIVPQVGEQFF
>TRBJ1-5|TRBD1|TRBV2|many
TGTGCCAGCAGTGAGGGCAGGGGGCCTCAGCCCCAGCATTTT
CASSEGRGPQPQHF
>TRBJ1-1|NA|TRBV7-9|NA
TGTGCCAGCAGCTTAGTATTAGGGCCGAACACTGAAGCTTTCTTT
CASSLVLGPNTEAFF
>TRBJ2-1|TRBD2|TRBV10-3|few
TGTGCCATCAGTGAATCCTTCCGGGGGGGGGGCCCCAATGAGCAGTTCTTC
CAISESFRGGGPNEQFF
>TRBJ2-1|TRBD2|TRBV5-1|many
TGCGCCAGCAGCTTAGCTAGCGGGGGTGATGAGCAGTTCTTC
CASSLASGGDEQFF
>TRBJ1-2|TRBD1|TRBV20-1|many
TGCAGTGCTAGAGGGGGACAGGGAGGAATCTATGGCTACACCTTC
CSARGGQGGIYGYTF
>TRBJ1-1|NA|TRBV5-1|many
TGTGCCAGCAGCTTAGTAGGCACTGAAGCTTTCTTT
CASSLVGTEAFF
>TRBJ2-1|TRBD2|TRBV5-6|many
TGTGCCAGCAGCGGCTGGGGGACTAGCGGGTACAATGAGCAGTTCTTC
CASSGWGTSGYNEQFF
>TRBJ2-7|TRBD2|TRBV10-2|NA
TGCGCCAGCAGTGACCCAACTAGCGGTCAGGCAGAGTACGAGCAGTACTTC
CASSDPTSGQAEYEQYF
>TRBJ1-2|TRBD1|TRBV7-9|many
TGTGCCAGCAGCTTACCGACATGGACAGGGGGCAACTATGGCTACACCTTC
CASSLPTWTGGNYGYTF
>TRBJ2-1|TRBD2|TRBV7-3|NA
TGTGCCAGCAGCTTGACTAGCGGGGGGGCCACTATGGATGAGCAGTTCTTC
CASSLTSGGATMDEQFF
>TRBJ1-4|NA|TRBV20-1|many
TGCAGTGCTAGGGACGTAGGTGAAAAACTGTTTTTT
CSARDVGEKLFF
>TRBJ1-2|NA|TRBV12-3/TRBV12-4|many
TGTGCCAGCAGTCCACAATTGACAGGATATTCTATGGGCTACACCTTC
CASSPQLTGYSMGYTF
>TRBJ2-5|TRBD2|TRBV5-1|many
TGCGCCAGCAGCACGGGACCGAAAACTAGCGGTCGGGAGACCCAGTACTTC
CASSTGPKTSGRETQYF
>TRBJ1-4|NA|TRBV11-2|NA
TGTGCCAGCAGCTTTGCCAGCCGGGAACTGTTTTTT
CASSFASRELFF
>TRBJ2-3|NA|TRBV20-1|many
TGCAGTGCTAGGCCCACAGATACGCAGTATTTT
CSARPTDTQYF
>TRBJ2-1|NA|TRBV4-2|many
TGTGCCAGCAGCCAAGGAGACGGGGGCAGTGAGCAGTTCTTC
CASSQGDGGSEQFF
>TRBJ2-6|NA|TRBV12-3/TRBV12-4|NA
TGTGCCAGCAGTTTACCCGGGGGGGCCAACGTCCTGACTTTC
CASSLPGGANVLTF
>TRBJ1-4|NA|TRBV29-1|few
TGCAGCGTCTCACCCGGGGTAGCGGCGAAGAAACTGTTTTTT
CSVSPGVAAKKLFF
>TRBJ2-7|NA|TRBV6-1|many
TGTGCCAGCAGTGAGGTAGCCGCCTACGAGCAGTACTTC
CASSEVAAYEQYF
>TRBJ1-5|NA|TRBV5-1|many
TGCGCCAGCAGCTTGGTAGGGGATCAGCCCCAGCATTTT
CASSLVGDQPQHF
>TRBJ1-1|NA|TRBV18|many
TGTGCCAGCTCACCCCAGGGCCAAGCGAACACTGAAGCTTTCTTT
CASSPQGQANTEAFF
>TRBJ1-2|NA|TRBV18|many
TGTGCCAGCTCCCAGAACAGGGCTGACTATGGCTACACCTTC
CASSQNRADYGYTF
>TRBJ1-2|NA|TRBV6-1|few
TGTGCCAGCACTCCCGCCATCGATGGCTACACCTTC
CASTPAIDGYTF
>TRBJ2-7|TRBD2|TRBV7-2|NA
TGTGCCAGCAGCCCACCGGGACTAGCATTCTACGAGCAGTACTTC
CASSPPGLAFYEQYF
>TRBJ2-1|TRBD2|TRBV7-2|NA
TGTGCCAGCACCGCCGTGACTAGCGGGAGGGCTAGTGAGCAGTTCTTC
CASTAVTSGRASEQFF
>TRBJ2-3|TRBD2|TRBV2|NA
TGTGCCAGCAGTGAATGGGGACTAGCGGGGGTGAGCGCTAGCACAGATACGCAGTATTTT
CASSEWGLAGVSASTDTQYF
>TRBJ2-7|TRBD2|TRBV20-1|many
TGCAGTGCTCTCGTTCCCGGACTAGTCCGCGAGCAGTACTTC
CSALVPGLVREQYF
>TRBJ2-3|NA|TRBV3-1|many
TGTGCCAGCAGCCAGGAGAGCAGCCCGCAGTATTTT
CASSQESSPQYF
>TRBJ2-7|TRBD1|TRBV7-9|many
TGTGCCAGCAGCTCGGATCGCGGGACAGGGGGCCACGAGCAGTACTTC
CASSSDRGTGGHEQYF
>TRBJ1-5|TRBD1|TRBV7-6|many
TGTGCCAGCAGCCTTTTAAGGGACAGCTTCCAGCATTTT
CASSLLRDSFQHF
>TRBJ2-1|NA|TRBV11-3|NA
TGTGCCAGCAGCTCCACGTCCGGGAGAAGCTACAATGAGCAGTTCTTC
CASSSTSGRSYNEQFF
>TRBJ2-7|TRBD2|TRBV7-2|many
TGTGCCAGCAGCTTAGGGCTAGCGGCTTACGAGCAGTACTTC
CASSLGLAAYEQYF
>TRBJ1-2|NA|TRBV7-9|few
TGTGCCAGCAGCTCGTCGACAGAGGGCTACACCTTC
CASSSSTEGYTF
>TRBJ1-3|TRBD1|TRBV12-3/TRBV12-4|many
TGTGCCAGCAGAAGGACAGGGGGCGGAAACACCATATATTTT
CASRRTGGGNTIYF
>TRBJ2-1|TRBD1|TRBV2|NA
TGTGCCAGCAGTCGGACAGGGTACAATGAGCAGTTCTTC
CASSRTGYNEQFF
>TRBJ2-2|NA|TRBV28|many
TGTGCCAGCAGTCCCGTGTTAGCGTGGACCGGGGAGCTGTTTTTT
CASSPVLAWTGELFF
>TRBJ1-1|NA|TRBV6-1|many
TGTGCCAGCAGCCCCGGCGGGGTTCCCCAGAACACTGAAGCTTTCTTT
CASSPGGVPQNTEAFF
>TRBJ2-5|TRBD2|TRBV11-2|many
TGTGCCACCCAGCTTAGGGCCGGGAGGGACTTTGGAGAGACCCAGTACTTC
CATQLRAGRDFGETQYF
>TRBJ1-4|NA|TRBV19|few
TGTGCCAGTAGCCCTGGGCCCCGGGGGCCTAATGAAAAACTGTTTTTT
CASSPGPRGPNEKLFF